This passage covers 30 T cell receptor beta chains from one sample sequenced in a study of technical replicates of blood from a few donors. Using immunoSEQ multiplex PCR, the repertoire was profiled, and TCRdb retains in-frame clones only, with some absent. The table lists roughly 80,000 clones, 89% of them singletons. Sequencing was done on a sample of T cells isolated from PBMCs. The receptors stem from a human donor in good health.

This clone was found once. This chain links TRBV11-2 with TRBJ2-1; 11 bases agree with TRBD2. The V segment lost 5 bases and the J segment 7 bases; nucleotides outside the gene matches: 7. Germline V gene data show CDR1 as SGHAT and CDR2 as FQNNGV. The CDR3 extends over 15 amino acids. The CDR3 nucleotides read TGTGCCAGCAGCCGAAGGCGACTAGCGGGAAATGAGCAGTTCTTC. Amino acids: CASSRRRLAGNEQFF.

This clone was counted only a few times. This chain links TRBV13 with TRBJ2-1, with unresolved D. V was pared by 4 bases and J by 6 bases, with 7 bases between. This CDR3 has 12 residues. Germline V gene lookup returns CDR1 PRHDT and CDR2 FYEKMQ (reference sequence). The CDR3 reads CASSSRGNEQFF. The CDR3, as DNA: TGTGCCAGCAGCTCCCGAGGCAATGAGCAGTTCTTC.

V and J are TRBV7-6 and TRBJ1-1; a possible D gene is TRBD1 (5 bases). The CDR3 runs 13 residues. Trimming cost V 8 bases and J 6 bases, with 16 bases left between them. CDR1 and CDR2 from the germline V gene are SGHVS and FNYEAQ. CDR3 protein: CASAGGSSSEAFF. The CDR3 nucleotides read TGTGCCAGCGCCGGGGGTTCTTCTTCTGAAGCTTTCTTT.

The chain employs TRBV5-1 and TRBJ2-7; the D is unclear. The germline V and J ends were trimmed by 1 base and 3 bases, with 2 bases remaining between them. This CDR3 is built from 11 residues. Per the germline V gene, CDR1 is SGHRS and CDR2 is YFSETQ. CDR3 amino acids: CASSLHYEQYF. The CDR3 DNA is TGCGCCAGCAGCTTGCACTACGAGCAGTACTTC.

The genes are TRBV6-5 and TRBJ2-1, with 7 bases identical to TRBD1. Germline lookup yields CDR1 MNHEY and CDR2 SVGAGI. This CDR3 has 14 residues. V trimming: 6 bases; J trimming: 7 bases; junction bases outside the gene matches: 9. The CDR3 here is CASRQGLLVNEQFF. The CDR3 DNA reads TGTGCCAGCAGACAGGGGTTATTAGTAAATGAGCAGTTCTTC.

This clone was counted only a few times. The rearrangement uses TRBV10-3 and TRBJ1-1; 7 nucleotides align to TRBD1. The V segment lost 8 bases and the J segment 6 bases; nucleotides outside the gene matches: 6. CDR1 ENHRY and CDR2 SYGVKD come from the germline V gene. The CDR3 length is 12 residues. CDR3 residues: CAIGTVSAEAFF. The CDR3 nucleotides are TGTGCCATCGGGACAGTCTCCGCTGAAGCTTTCTTT.

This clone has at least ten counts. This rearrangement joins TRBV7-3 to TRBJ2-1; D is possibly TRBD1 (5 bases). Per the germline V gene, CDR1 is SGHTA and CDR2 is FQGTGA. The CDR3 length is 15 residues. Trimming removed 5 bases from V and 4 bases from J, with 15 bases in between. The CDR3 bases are TGTGCCAGCAGCCGAATTTCGACAGCATACAATGAGCAGTTCTTC. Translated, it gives CASSRISTAYNEQFF. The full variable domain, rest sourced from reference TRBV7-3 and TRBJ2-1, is GAGVSQTPSNKVTEKGKYVELRCDPISGHTALYWYRQSLGQGPEFLIYFQGTGAADDSGLPNDRFFAVRPEGSVSTLKIQRTERGDSAVYLCASSRISTAYNEQFFGPGTRLTVL.

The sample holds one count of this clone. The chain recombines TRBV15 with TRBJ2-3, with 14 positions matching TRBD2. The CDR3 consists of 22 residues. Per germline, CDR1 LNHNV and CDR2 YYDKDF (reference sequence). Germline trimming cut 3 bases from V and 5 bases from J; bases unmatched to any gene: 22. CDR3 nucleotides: TGTGCCACCAGCAGCCCACGACCAATAGAGAATACGGGACTAGCGGGAGAAGATACGCAGTATTTT. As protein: CATSSPRPIENTGLAGEDTQYF.

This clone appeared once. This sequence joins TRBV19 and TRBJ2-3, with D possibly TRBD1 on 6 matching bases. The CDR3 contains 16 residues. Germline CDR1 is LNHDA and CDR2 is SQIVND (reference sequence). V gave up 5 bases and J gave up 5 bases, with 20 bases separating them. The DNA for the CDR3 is TGTGCCAGTAGTCACCTTGGGGCAGGGGTTTTAGATACGCAGTATTTT. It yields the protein CASSHLGAGVLDTQYF.

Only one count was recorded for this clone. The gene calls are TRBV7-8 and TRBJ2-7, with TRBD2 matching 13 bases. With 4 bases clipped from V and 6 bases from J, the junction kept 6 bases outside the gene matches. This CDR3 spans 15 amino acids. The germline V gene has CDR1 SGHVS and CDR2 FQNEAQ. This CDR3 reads CASSYTSGRASEQYF. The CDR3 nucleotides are TGTGCCAGCAGCTACACTAGCGGGAGGGCCTCCGAGCAGTACTTC.

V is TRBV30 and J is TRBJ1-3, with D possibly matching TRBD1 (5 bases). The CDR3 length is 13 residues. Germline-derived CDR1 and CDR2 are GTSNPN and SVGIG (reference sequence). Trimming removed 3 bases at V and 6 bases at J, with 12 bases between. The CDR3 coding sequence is TGTGCCTGGAGCTTCCGGGGGGTAAACACCATATATTTT. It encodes CAWSFRGVNTIYF.

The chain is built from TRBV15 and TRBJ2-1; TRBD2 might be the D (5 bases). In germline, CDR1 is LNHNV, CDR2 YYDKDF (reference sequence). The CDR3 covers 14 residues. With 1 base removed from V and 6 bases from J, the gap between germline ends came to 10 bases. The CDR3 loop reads CATSRAVGSNEQFF. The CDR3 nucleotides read TGTGCCACCAGCAGAGCGGTGGGGAGCAATGAGCAGTTCTTC.

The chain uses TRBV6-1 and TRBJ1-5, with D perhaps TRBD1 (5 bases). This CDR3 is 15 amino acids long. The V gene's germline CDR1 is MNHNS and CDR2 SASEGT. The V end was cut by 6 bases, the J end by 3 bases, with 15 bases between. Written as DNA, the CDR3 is TGTGCCAGCAGCTACCCCGGAGGGGTCAATCAGCCCCAGCATTTT. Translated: CASSYPGGVNQPQHF.

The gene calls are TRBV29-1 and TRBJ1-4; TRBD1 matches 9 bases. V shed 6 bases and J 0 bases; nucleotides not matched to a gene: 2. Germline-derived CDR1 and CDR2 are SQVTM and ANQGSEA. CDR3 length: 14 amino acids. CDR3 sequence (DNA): TGCAGCGTGGGACAGGGCGCAACTAATGAAAAACTGTTTTTT. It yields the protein CSVGQGATNEKLFF.

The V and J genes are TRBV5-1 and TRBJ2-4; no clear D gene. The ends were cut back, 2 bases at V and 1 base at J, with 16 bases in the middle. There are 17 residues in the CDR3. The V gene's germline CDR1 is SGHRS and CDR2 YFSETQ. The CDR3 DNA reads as TGCGCCAGCAGCTTTGAACCTAATCAACGGGCCAAAAACATTCAGTACTTC. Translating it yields CASSFEPNQRAKNIQYF. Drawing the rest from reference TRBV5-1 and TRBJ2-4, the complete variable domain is KAGVTQTPRYLIKTRGQQVTLSCSPISGHRSVSWYQQTPGQGLQFLFEYFSETQRNKGNFPGRFSGRQFSNSRSEMNVSTLELGDSALYLCASSFEPNQRAKNIQYFGAGTRLSVL.

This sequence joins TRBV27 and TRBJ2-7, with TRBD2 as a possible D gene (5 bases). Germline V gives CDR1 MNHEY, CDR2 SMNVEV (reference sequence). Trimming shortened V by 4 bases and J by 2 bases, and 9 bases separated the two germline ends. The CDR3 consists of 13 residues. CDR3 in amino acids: CASSSGRTYEQYF. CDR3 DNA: TGTGCCAGCAGTTCGGGAAGAACCTACGAGCAGTACTTC.

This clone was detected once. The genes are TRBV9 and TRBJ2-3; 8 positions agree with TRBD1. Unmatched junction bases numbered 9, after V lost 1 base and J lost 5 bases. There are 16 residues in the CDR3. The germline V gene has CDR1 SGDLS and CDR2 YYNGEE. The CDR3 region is CASSVRTGYYEDTQYF. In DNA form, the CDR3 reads TGTGCCAGCAGCGTAAGGACAGGGTATTATGAAGATACGCAGTATTTT.

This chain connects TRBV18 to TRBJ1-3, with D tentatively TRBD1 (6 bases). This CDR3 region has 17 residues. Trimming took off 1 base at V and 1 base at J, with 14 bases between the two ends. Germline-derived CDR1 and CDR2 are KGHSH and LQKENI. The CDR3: CASSPLSTGQSGNTIYF. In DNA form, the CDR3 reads TGTGCCAGCTCACCACTATCAACAGGGCAATCTGGAAACACCATATATTTT. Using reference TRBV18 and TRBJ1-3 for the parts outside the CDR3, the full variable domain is NAGVMQNPRHLVRRRGQEARLRCSPMKGHSHVYWYRQLPEEGLKFMVYLQKENIIDESGMPKERFSAEFPKEGPSILRIQQVVRGDSAAYFCASSPLSTGQSGNTIYFGEGSWLTVV.

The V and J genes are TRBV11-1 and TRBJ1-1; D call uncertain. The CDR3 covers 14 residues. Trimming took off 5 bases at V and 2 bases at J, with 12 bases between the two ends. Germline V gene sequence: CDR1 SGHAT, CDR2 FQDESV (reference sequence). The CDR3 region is CASSPTRPNTEAFF. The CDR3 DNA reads TGTGCCAGCAGCCCGACTCGGCCCAACACTGAAGCTTTCTTT. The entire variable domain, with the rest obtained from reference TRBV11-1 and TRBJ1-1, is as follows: EAEVAQSPRYKITEKSQAVAFWCDPISGHATLYWYRQILGQGPELLVQFQDESVVDDSQLPKDRFSAERLKGVDSTLKIQPAELGDSAMYLCASSPTRPNTEAFFGQGTRLTVV.

The CDR3 here is CASSFPETGDQPQHF. CDR3 nucleotides: TGTGCCAGCAGTTTTCCCGAGACAGGGGATCAGCCCCAGCATTTT. V usage is TRBV28 and J usage is TRBJ1-5; 8 nucleotides align to TRBD1. Per germline, CDR1 MDHEN and CDR2 SYDVKM. V dropped 3 bases and J dropped 5; count of bases not matched to a gene: 6. This CDR3 region has 15 residues.

The CDR3 sequence is CASSGLDIEAFF. DNA for the CDR3: TGTGCCAGCAGTGGCTTAGACATTGAAGCTTTCTTT. V gene TRBV2 combines with J gene TRBJ1-1; D is ambiguous. V lost 4 bases to trimming and J lost 7 bases, with 10 bases between them. Germline CDR1 reads SNHLY; CDR2 reads FYNNEI. This CDR3 contains 12 residues.

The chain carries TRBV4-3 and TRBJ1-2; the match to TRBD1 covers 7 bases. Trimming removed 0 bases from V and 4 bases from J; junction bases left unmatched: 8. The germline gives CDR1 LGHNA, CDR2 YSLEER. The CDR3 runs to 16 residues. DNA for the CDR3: TGCGCCAGCAGCCAAGAATCGTACAGGGGAATCTATGGCTACACCTTC. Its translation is CASSQESYRGIYGYTF.

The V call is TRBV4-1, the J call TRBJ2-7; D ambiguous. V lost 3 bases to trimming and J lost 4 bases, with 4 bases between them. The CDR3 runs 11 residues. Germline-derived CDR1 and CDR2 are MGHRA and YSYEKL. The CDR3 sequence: CASSHRYEQYF. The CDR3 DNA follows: TGCGCCAGCAGCCACAGGTACGAGCAGTACTTC.

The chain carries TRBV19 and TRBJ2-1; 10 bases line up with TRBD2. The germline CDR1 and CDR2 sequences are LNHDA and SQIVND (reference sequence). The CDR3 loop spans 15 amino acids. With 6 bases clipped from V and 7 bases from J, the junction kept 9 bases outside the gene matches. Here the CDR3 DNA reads TGTGCCAGTAGCGATCCGGGACTAGCGTGGAATGAGCAGTTCTTC. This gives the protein CASSDPGLAWNEQFF.

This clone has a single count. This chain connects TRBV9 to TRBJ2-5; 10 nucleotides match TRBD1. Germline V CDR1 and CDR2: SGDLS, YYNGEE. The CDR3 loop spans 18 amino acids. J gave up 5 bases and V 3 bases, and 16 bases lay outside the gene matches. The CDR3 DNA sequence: TGTGCCAGCAGCGGAGGAATGATTGACAGGGGGCGTGTGGAGACCCAGTACTTC. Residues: CASSGGMIDRGRVETQYF. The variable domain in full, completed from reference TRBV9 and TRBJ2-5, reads DSGVTQTPKHLITATGQRVTLRCSPRSGDLSVYWYQQSLDQGLQFLIQYYNGEERAKGNILERFSAQQFPDLHSELNLSSLELGDSALYFCASSGGMIDRGRVETQYFGPGTRLLVL.

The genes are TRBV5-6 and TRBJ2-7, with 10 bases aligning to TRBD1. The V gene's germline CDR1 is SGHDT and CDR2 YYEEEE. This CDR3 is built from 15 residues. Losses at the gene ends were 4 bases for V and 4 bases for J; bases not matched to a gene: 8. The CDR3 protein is CASSRPGTGVYEQYF. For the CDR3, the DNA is TGTGCCAGCAGCCGTCCCGGGACAGGGGTTTACGAGCAGTACTTC.

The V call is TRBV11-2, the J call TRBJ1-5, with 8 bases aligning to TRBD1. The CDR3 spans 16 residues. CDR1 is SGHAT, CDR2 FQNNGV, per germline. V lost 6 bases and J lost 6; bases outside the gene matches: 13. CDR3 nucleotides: TGTGCCAGCAGTTCTACCGGGACAGGAGGGTTTCAGCCCCAGCATTTT. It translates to CASSSTGTGGFQPQHF.

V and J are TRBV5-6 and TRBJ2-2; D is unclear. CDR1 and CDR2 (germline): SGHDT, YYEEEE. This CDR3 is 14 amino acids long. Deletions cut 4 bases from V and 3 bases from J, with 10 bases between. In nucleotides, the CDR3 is TGTGCCAGCAGCGGGCCCTCTTACACCGGGGAGCTGTTTTTT. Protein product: CASSGPSYTGELFF.

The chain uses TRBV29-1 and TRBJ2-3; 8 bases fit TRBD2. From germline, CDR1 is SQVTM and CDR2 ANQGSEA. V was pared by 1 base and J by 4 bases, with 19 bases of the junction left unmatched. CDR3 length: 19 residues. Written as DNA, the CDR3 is TGCAGCGTTGAAGGCCTCGGGACGGCGGGACTAGTCGGAGCAGATACGCAGTATTTT. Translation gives CSVEGLGTAGLVGADTQYF.

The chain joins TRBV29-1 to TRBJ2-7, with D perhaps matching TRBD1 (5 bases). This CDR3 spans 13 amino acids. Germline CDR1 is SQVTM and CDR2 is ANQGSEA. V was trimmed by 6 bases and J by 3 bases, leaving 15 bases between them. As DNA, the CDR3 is TGCAGCGTCTCGGACACCGCACTCTACGAGCAGTACTTC. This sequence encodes CSVSDTALYEQYF.